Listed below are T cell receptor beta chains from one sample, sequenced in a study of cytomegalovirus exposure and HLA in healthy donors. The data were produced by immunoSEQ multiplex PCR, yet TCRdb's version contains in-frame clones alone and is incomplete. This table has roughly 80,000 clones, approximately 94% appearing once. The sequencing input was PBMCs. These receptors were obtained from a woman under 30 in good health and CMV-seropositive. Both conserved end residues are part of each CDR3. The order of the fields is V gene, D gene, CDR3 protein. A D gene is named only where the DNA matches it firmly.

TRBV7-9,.,CASSTSWGPLGVPYF
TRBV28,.,CASNRDTHEQYF
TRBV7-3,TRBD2,CASSPGLAGYDGELFF
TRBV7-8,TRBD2,CASSLPSTGKLAGGYEQYF
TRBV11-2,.,CASSLQGSSYNEQFF
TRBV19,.,CASTLPQGPAFF
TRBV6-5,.,CASSYQQGPQETQYF
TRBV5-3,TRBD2,CARRYQTSGVTDTQYF
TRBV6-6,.,CASSLRDSPLHF
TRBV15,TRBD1,CATSNLIQGAGGWNTEAFF
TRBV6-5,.,CASSRGAGNTIYF
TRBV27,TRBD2,CASSFFGTNSYEQYF
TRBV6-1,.,CASSEGDSHSYNEQFF
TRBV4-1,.,CASSQEQGRSSYNSPLHF
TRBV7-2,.,CASSRSLRTSTDTQYF
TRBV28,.,CASRRWQGSGANVLTF
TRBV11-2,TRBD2,CASSFLSGVGEQFF
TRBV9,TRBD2,CASSVATVASGGGEQFF
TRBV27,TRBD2,CASSLLAGGRGEQYF
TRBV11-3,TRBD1,CASSINRDSEAFF
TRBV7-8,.,CASSLDRVLYYGYTF
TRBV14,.,CASSLRDEQFF
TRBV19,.,CASSLTTLRGTEAFF
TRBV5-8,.,CASRLLSGGGYTF